Here is one T cell receptor beta chain with its context. Its specificity is not known. This sample was included in a study of cytomegalovirus exposure and HLA in healthy donors. Overall study findings and caveats: Some highly shared sequence variants likely arose as a pipeline artifact.

With 60 Vbeta and 13 Jbeta primers, the PCR was carried out. Method: immunoSEQ multiplex PCR; TCRdb's copy keeps in-frame clones and lacks some. The sample has some 71,000 clones, 55% to 80% seen once. Trimming at V came to 11 bases and at J to 6 bases, leaving 9 bases not matched to a gene. Germline CDR1 and CDR2: KGHSH and LQKENI. The CDR3 runs to 12 residues. The clonotype comes from a man between 40 and 49 years old in good health and CMV-seropositive. The chain employs TRBV18 and TRBJ1-1, with 7 bases fitting TRBD1. Input material: PBMCs. The chain's CDR3 is CAAKEGAAEAFF. Here the CDR3 DNA reads TGTGCCGCGAAGGAGGGGGCGGCTGAAGCTTTCTTT. Full variable domain (outside the CDR3, taken from reference TRBV18 and TRBJ1-1): NAGVMQNPRHLVRRRGQEARLRCSPMKGHSHVYWYRQLPEEGLKFMVYLQKENIIDESGMPKERFSAEFPKEGPSILRIQQVVRGDSAAYFCAAKEGAAEAFFGQGTRLTVV.